This is a list of T cell receptor beta chains from one sample in a study of T-cell reconstitution after alpha-beta-depleted transplantation in children. TCRdb re-analysed the PCR reads in MiXCR, keeping a single row per CDR3 protein. The table includes around 300,000 distinct CDR3 sequences, over 7% detected once. This material consisted of peripheral blood, taken 360 days after TCRalphabeta/CD19-depleted stem cell transplant. The receptors were sampled from a female patient aged 2-9 years who had a stem cell transplant for Fanconi anemia, so the T cells may come from the graft donor. The CDR3 runs from the conserved cysteine through the conserved F or W. A D gene is named only where the DNA matches it firmly. The listing skips clone size in some rows; elsewhere it reads once, few, many or a size class.

len | d_gene | j_gene | abundance | v_gene | CDR3aa | CDR3nt
13 | - | TRBJ1-2 | many | TRBV7-2 | CASSTREDYGYTF | TGTGCCAGCAGTACCAGGGAGGACTATGGCTACACCTTC
15 | TRBD2 | TRBJ2-5 | - | TRBV4-3 | CASSYSGGAVETQYF | TGCGCCAGCAGCTATAGCGGGGGGGCTGTTGAGACCCAGTACTTC
12 | - | TRBJ2-1 | many | TRBV6-2/TRBV6-3 | CASSYSSSEQFF | TGTGCCAGCAGTTACTCGTCGAGCGAGCAGTTCTTC
13 | - | TRBJ2-5 | - | TRBV20-1 | CSATGWGQETQYF | TGCAGTGCTACTGGCTGGGGGCAAGAGACCCAGTACTTC
18 | - | TRBJ2-2 | - | TRBV20-1 | CSARGRSVRGKETGELFF | TGCAGTGCTAGAGGCCGGAGTGTGAGGGGAAAAGAGACCGGGGAGCTGTTTTTT
16 | - | TRBJ2-1 | many | TRBV6-1 | CASSDGIWGTNNEQFF | TGTGCCAGCAGCGACGGAATCTGGGGGACCAACAATGAGCAGTTCTTC
16 | - | TRBJ2-7 | many | TRBV15 | CATSRDVHGVGYEQYF | TGTGCCACCAGCAGAGATGTGCACGGAGTCGGCTACGAGCAGTACTTC
14 | - | TRBJ1-5 | many | TRBV12-3/TRBV12-4 | CASSFGQTNQPQHF | TGTGCCAGCAGTTTTGGACAGACCAATCAGCCCCAGCATTTT
13 | TRBD2 | TRBJ2-3 | many | TRBV6-2/TRBV6-3 | CASTGGTTDTQYF | TGTGCCAGCACCGGGGGGACCACAGATACGCAGTATTTT
13 | - | TRBJ1-1 | - | TRBV6-5 | CASSSNWFLQAFF | TGTGCCAGCAGTTCCAACTGGTTTTTACAAGCTTTCTTT
17 | TRBD2 | TRBJ2-1 | few | TRBV7-6 | CASSLVGREAGNNEQFF | TGTGCCAGCAGCTTAGTAGGGCGGGAGGCCGGTAACAATGAGCAGTTCTTC
15 | TRBD1 | TRBJ2-3 | many | TRBV18 | CASSPGQGRTDTQYF | TGTGCCAGCTCACCAGGACAGGGAAGGACAGATACGCAGTATTTT
15 | TRBD2 | TRBJ2-1 | many | TRBV4-2 | CASSPREKRGDEQFF | TGTGCCAGCAGCCCGCGGGAGAAACGGGGCGATGAGCAGTTCTTC
10 | - | TRBJ1-1 | many | TRBV20-1 | CSARVSEAFF | TGCAGTGCTAGAGTCTCAGAAGCTTTCTTT
17 | - | TRBJ2-6 | few | TRBV5-1 | CASSLAGKRTGANVLTF | TGCGCCAGCAGCTTGGCAGGAAAGCGAACCGGGGCCAACGTCCTGACTTTC
16 | TRBD1 | TRBJ2-7 | - | TRBV2 | CASSTIPRGQTYKQYF | TGTGCCAGCAGCACAATACCTAGGGGACAGACCTACAAGCAGTACTTC
15 | - | TRBJ2-3 | few | TRBV20-1 | CSAIRRASGTDTQYF | TGCAGTGCTATTCGACGGGCTAGCGGCACAGATACGCAGTATTTT
16 | - | TRBJ1-5 | - | TRBV21-1 | CASSISDRGLEQPQHF | TGTGCCAGCAGCATCAGTGACAGGGGGCTGGAACAGCCCCAGCATTTT
15 | - | TRBJ1-1 | few | TRBV4-1 | CASSPGPRENTEAFF | TGCGCCAGCAGCCCAGGACCCCGTGAGAACACTGAAGCTTTCTTT
14 | - | TRBJ2-5 | few | TRBV11-3 | CASSLATIQETQYF | TGTGCCAGCAGCTTAGCAACAATACAAGAGACCCAGTACTTC
13 | - | TRBJ2-7 | - | TRBV6-6 | CASSPLWTDEQYF | TGTGCCAGCAGCCCCCTTTGGACAGACGAGCAGTACTTC
12 | - | TRBJ2-1 | many | TRBV29-1 | CSVRPGHNEQFF | TGCAGCGTCAGACCGGGGCACAATGAGCAGTTCTTC
16 | TRBD1 | TRBJ2-5 | few | TRBV20-1 | CSAQSLDRGAWETQYF | TGCAGTGCTCAGAGTTTGGACAGGGGGGCCTGGGAGACCCAGTACTTC
15 | - | TRBJ2-5 | - | TRBV11-2 | CASSLDRGSVETQYF | TGTGCCAGCAGCTTAGATCGGGGGTCGGTGGAGACCCAGTACTTC
15 | - | TRBJ2-1 | many | TRBV28 | CASTGPIGGYNEQFF | TGTGCCAGCACTGGCCCCATCGGGGGCTACAATGAGCAGTTCTTC
13 | TRBD1 | TRBJ1-1 | many | TRBV7-8 | CASNAGGITEAFF | TGTGCCAGCAATGCAGGGGGCATAACTGAAGCTTTCTTT
13 | - | TRBJ1-1 | - | TRBV20-1 | CSARDDKNTEAFF | TGCAGTGCTAGAGACGACAAGAACACTGAAGCTTTCTTT
14 | - | TRBJ1-1 | few | TRBV27 | CASSLLAGATEAFF | TGTGCCAGCAGTTTATTAGCTGGGGCCACTGAAGCTTTCTTT
15 | TRBD1 | TRBJ1-1 | many | TRBV4-1 | CASSQITGGATEAFF | TGCGCCAGCAGCCAAATTACAGGGGGCGCGACTGAAGCTTTCTTT
18 | TRBD2 | TRBJ2-1 | many | TRBV2 | CASSVAASGRVMINEQFF | TGTGCCAGCAGTGTAGCGGCTAGCGGGAGGGTTATGATTAATGAGCAGTTCTTC
16 | - | TRBJ1-4 | few | TRBV7-6 | CASSLLVRGGNEKLFF | TGTGCCAGCAGCTTATTAGTTCGGGGGGGGAATGAAAAACTGTTTTTT
20 | TRBD2 | TRBJ2-7 | - | TRBV7-9 | CASSPPTGLAGGRASYEQYF | TGTGCCAGCAGCCCACCTACGGGACTAGCGGGGGGCCGAGCCTCCTACGAGCAGTACTTC
12 | - | TRBJ2-7 | many | TRBV5-1 | CASREGNNEQYF | TGCGCCAGCCGAGAGGGTAACAACGAGCAGTACTTC
15 | TRBD2 | TRBJ2-7 | many | TRBV28 | CASSFGLAGINEQYF | TGTGCCAGCAGTTTCGGGCTAGCGGGAATCAACGAGCAGTACTTC
13 | TRBD1 | TRBJ1-2 | - | TRBV18 | CASSPIQGDGYTF | TGTGCCAGCTCACCAATCCAGGGGGATGGCTACACCTTC
13 | - | TRBJ2-1 | many | TRBV10-3 | CAISNLDSWEQFF | TGTGCCATCAGCAACCTGGACAGTTGGGAGCAGTTCTTC
15 | - | TRBJ2-2 | many | TRBV11-2 | CASSPVAANTGELFF | TGTGCCAGCAGCCCCGTAGCGGCGAACACCGGGGAGCTGTTTTTT
15 | - | TRBJ1-1 | few | TRBV6-1 | CASSAHHAAHTEAFF | TGTGCCAGCAGTGCACACCACGCAGCCCACACTGAAGCTTTCTTT
13 | - | TRBJ2-1 | many | TRBV2 | CASSEDIYNEQFF | TGTGCCAGCAGTGAGGACATTTACAATGAGCAGTTCTTC
13 | - | TRBJ2-1 | few | TRBV19 | CASSQGLYNEQFF | TGTGCCAGTAGCCAGGGGCTCTACAATGAGCAGTTCTTC
12 | - | TRBJ1-1 | many | TRBV6-2/TRBV6-3 | CASSYFGAEAFF | TGTGCCAGCAGTTACTTTGGGGCTGAAGCTTTCTTT
13 | - | TRBJ2-3 | few | TRBV5-1 | CASSLGASDTQYF | TGCGCCAGCAGCTTGGGGGCTTCAGATACGCAGTATTTT
17 | TRBD2 | TRBJ2-3 | - | TRBV7-9 | CASSLAGAGGPTDTQYF | TGTGCCAGCAGCTTAGCGGGAGCGGGAGGGCCGACAGATACGCAGTATTTT
14 | - | TRBJ1-3 | - | TRBV4-3 | CASSQDLYENTIYF | TGCGCCAGCAGCCAAGATTTGTACGAAAACACCATATATTTT
14 | TRBD2 | TRBJ2-4 | - | TRBV7-3 | CASSPRAGENIQYF | TGTGCCAGCAGCCCCAGGGCGGGAGAAAACATTCAGTACTTC